A single sample is the source of the 16 T cell receptor beta chains below, sequenced in a study of blood T cell repertoires in COVID-19. Repertoires were generated with immunoSEQ multiplex PCR, while TCRdb's copy carries only in-frame clones and drops some. The table lists roughly 70,000 clones, about four fifths of them singletons, with 9.7% in the top ten. Material: peripheral blood. The origin of the receptors is a human donor in a cohort sampled during active COVID-19.

This chain uses TRBV23-1 with TRBJ1-1; 7 bases line up with TRBD1. TRBV23-1 carries the ORF label, with uncertain function. The CDR3 spans 17 residues. With V trimmed by 4 bases and J by 2 bases, 13 bases remained unmatched. The CDR3: CASSRRGRDSLNTEAFF. CDR3 in DNA: TGCGCCAGCAGTCGACGGGGGCGGGACAGCCTTAACACTGAAGCTTTCTTT.

The chain is built from TRBV15 and TRBJ1-1, with D unresolved. Germline-derived CDR1 and CDR2 are LNHNV and YYDKDF (reference sequence). Trimming stripped 6 bases from V and 3 bases from J, with 14 bases between. This CDR3 comprises 14 residues. The CDR3: CATSTRGLDTEAFF. In nucleotides, the CDR3 is TGTGCCACCAGTACGAGAGGGTTGGACACTGAAGCTTTCTTT.

This rearrangement joins TRBV7-2 to TRBJ2-7; D not certain. CDR3 length equals 11 residues. V was clipped by 4 bases and J by 2 bases, with 3 bases between them. Germline CDR1 is SGHTA and CDR2 is FQGNSA. CDR3 nucleotide sequence: TGTGCCAGCAGCTCCACCTACGAGCAGTACTTC. Translation gives CASSSTYEQYF. The full variable domain, its missing parts supplied by reference TRBV7-2 and TRBJ2-7, is GAGVSQSPSNKVTEKGKDVELRCDPISGHTALYWYRQSLGQGLEFLIYFQGNSAPDKSGLPSDRFSAERTGGSVSTLTIQRTQQEDSAVYLCASSSTYEQYFGPGTRLTVT.

This rearrangement joins TRBV7-8 to TRBJ2-7, with D maybe TRBD1 (5 bases). The CDR3 covers 15 residues. Germline values: CDR1 SGHVS, CDR2 FQNEAQ. The V end lost 1 base, the J end lost 2 bases, and 12 bases lay between the germline ends. CDR3 residues: CASSLVLQGTYEQYF. The CDR3 nucleotides are TGTGCCAGCAGCTTAGTCTTGCAGGGAACCTACGAGCAGTACTTC.

This chain links TRBV10-1 with TRBJ2-2, with 8 bases fitting TRBD2. CDR1 and CDR2 from the germline V gene are WNHNN and SYGVQD (reference sequence). The CDR3 totals 16 residues. Trimming removed 0 bases from V and 0 bases from J; junction bases left unmatched: 0. The CDR3 nucleotides are TGCGCCAGCAGTGAGTCCGGGGGGGCGAACACCGGGGAGCTGTTTTTT. This translates into CASSESGGANTGELFF.

Remarks on this clone: This specimen includes other DNA sequences encoding the same CDR3. This sequence joins TRBV18 and TRBJ2-7; the match to TRBD1 covers 10 bases. The CDR3 runs to 14 residues. Germline V gene lookup returns CDR1 KGHSH and CDR2 LQKENI. V lost 6 bases to trimming and J lost 3 bases; unmatched junction nucleotides: 5. CDR3 residues: CASSPGTGDYEQYF. The CDR3 DNA reads TGTGCCAGCTCGCCCGGGACAGGGGACTACGAGCAGTACTTC.

V is TRBV27 and J is TRBJ2-1; 10 bases are shared with TRBD2. After removal of 4 bases from V and 2 bases from J, the junction contained 2 bases not matched to a gene. Germline V gives CDR1 MNHEY, CDR2 SMNVEV (reference sequence). The CDR3 length is 15 residues. The CDR3 nucleotides read TGTGCCAGCAGTTGGACTAGCGGCGCCTACAATGAGCAGTTCTTC. It is translated as CASSWTSGAYNEQFF.

This clone was observed a few times. This chain joins TRBV3-1 (or the pseudogene TRBV3-2) and TRBJ2-5, with D possibly being TRBD2 (5 bases). Trimming stripped 4 bases from V and 5 bases from J, with 23 bases between. The CDR3 runs to 17 residues. CDR1 and CDR2 (germline): LGHDT, YNNKEL (reference sequence). The chain's CDR3 is CASSPLSRLPGFETQYF. As DNA, the CDR3 is TGTGCCAGCAGCCCCCTCTCGCGGCTACCGGGGTTCGAGACCCAGTACTTC.

The genes are TRBV7-3 and TRBJ1-1; perhaps TRBD1 as D (6 bases). Germline assignment: CDR1 SGHTA and CDR2 FQGTGA. The V end lost 4 bases, the J end lost 10 bases, and 22 bases lay between the germline ends. The CDR3 runs 15 residues. As DNA, the CDR3 is TGTGCCAGCAGCTCGGTCGGGGGGCAGACTTTACCAGCTTTCTTT. Its protein is CASSSVGGQTLPAFF. Full variable domain (missing parts from reference TRBV7-3 and TRBJ1-1): GAGVSQTPSNKVTEKGKYVELRCDPISGHTALYWYRQSLGQGPEFLIYFQGTGAADDSGLPNDRFFAVRPEGSVSTLKIQRTERGDSAVYLCASSSVGGQTLPAFFGQGTRLTVV.

For the CDR3, the DNA is TGTGCCAGTAGTATGACGGGACTAGCGGGAGTAGAGACCCAGTACTTC. Translating gives CASSMTGLAGVETQYF. The chain recombines TRBV19 with TRBJ2-5, with 14 bases lining up with TRBD2. Germline V lookup: CDR1 LNHDA, CDR2 SQIVND (reference sequence). The J segment lost 4 bases and the V segment lost 3 bases, leaving 4 bases of the junction unmatched. The CDR3 totals 16 residues.

CDR3 sequence (DNA): TGTGCCAGCAGCGTAGCGGGAGGGCCCTCGGATACGCAGTATTTT. Translation: CASSVAGGPSDTQYF. This rearrangement joins TRBV9 to TRBJ2-3; 8 bases agree with TRBD2. CDR3 length: 15 amino acids. CDR1 and CDR2 (germline): SGDLS, YYNGEE. V gave up 0 bases and J gave up 6 bases; unmatched junction bases: 6.

V gene TRBV5-4 combines with J gene TRBJ2-7; 8 bases line up with TRBD2. The CDR3 runs to 14 residues. V was clipped by 2 bases and J by 6 bases; unmatched bases: 7. CDR1 is SGHNT and CDR2 is YYREEE in the germline V gene (reference sequence). CDR3 nucleotides: TGTGCCAGCAGCTTTGGGGGACTAGTGATCGAGCAGTACTTC. Its translation: CASSFGGLVIEQYF.

The V gene is TRBV30, the J gene TRBJ1-5; D perhaps matches TRBD1 (5 bases). Germline-derived CDR1 and CDR2 are GTSNPN and SVGIG (reference sequence). This CDR3 is built from 15 residues. With 0 bases removed from V and 0 bases from J, the gap between germline ends came to 9 bases. The CDR3 region has the DNA TGTGCCTGGAGTGTACTGGGGCCTAGCAATCAGCCCCAGCATTTT. It is translated as CAWSVLGPSNQPQHF.

The rearrangement links TRBV6-5 to TRBJ1-1; 7 nucleotides line up with TRBD1. V was pared by 7 bases and J by 1 base, with 6 bases of the junction left unmatched. CDR1 MNHEY and CDR2 SVGAGI come from the germline V gene. The CDR3 is 14 amino acids. The CDR3 reads CASTRTGANTEAFF. CDR3 nucleotides: TGTGCCAGCACCCGTACAGGGGCGAACACTGAAGCTTTCTTT.

V usage is TRBV5-1 and J usage is TRBJ2-5; possibly TRBD1 for D (5 bases). Germline V gene sequence: CDR1 SGHRS, CDR2 YFSETQ. The CDR3 loop spans 16 amino acids. The V end was cut by 0 bases, the J end by 0 bases, with 12 bases between. The CDR3 DNA reads as TGCGCCAGCAGCTTGGCTTTCCAGGGCCACCAAGAGACCCAGTACTTC. It codes for CASSLAFQGHQETQYF.

The V call is TRBV27, the J call TRBJ2-7; tentatively, D is TRBD2 (5 bases). This CDR3 region has 14 residues. With 5 bases removed from V and 1 base from J, the gap between germline ends came to 12 bases. Germline assignment: CDR1 MNHEY and CDR2 SMNVEV (reference sequence). CDR3 loop: CASSPQRKSYEQYF. The CDR3 DNA sequence: TGTGCCAGCAGTCCCCAGCGGAAATCCTACGAGCAGTACTTC.